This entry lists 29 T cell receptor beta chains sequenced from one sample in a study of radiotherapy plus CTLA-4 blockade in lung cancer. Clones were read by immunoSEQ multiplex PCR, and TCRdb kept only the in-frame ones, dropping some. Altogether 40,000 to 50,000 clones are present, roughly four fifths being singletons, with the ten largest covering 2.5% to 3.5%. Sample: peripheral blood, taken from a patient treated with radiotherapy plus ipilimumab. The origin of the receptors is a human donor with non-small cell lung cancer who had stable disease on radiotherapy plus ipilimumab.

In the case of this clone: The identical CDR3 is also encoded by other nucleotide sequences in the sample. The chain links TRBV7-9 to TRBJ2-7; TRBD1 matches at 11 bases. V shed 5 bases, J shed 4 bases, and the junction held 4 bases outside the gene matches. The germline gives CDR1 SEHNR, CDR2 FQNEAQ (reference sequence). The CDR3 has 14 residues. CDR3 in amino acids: CASSPGTGGYEQYF. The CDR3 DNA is TGTGCCAGCAGCCCCGGGACAGGGGGTTACGAGCAGTACTTC.

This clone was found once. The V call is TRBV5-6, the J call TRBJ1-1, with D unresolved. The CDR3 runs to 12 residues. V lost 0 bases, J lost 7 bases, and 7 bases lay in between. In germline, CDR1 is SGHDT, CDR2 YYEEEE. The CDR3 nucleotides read TGTGCCAGCAGCTTGGAGTCCTATGAAGCTTTCTTT. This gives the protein CASSLESYEAFF.

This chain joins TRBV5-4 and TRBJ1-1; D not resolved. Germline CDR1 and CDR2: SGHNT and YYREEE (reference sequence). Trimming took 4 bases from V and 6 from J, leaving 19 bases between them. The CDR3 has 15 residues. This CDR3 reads CASSPDTTQNSEAFF. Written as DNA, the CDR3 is TGTGCCAGCAGCCCCGACACAACCCAAAACTCTGAAGCTTTCTTT. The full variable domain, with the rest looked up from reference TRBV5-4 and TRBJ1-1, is ETGVTQSPTHLIKTRGQQVTLRCSSQSGHNTVSWYQQALGQGPQFIFQYYREEENGRGNFPPRFSGLQFPNYSSELNVNALELDDSALYLCASSPDTTQNSEAFFGQGTRLTVV.

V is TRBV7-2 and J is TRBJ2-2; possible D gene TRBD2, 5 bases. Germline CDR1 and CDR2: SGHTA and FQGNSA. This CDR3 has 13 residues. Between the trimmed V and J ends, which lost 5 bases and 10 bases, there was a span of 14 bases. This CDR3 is CASSAGQVSELFF. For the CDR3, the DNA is TGTGCCAGCAGCGCGGGTCAGGTTTCGGAGCTGTTTTTT.

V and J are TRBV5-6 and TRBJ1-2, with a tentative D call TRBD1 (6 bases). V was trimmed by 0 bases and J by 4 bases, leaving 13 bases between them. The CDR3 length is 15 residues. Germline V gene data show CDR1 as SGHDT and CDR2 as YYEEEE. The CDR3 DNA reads TGTGCCAGCAGCTTGGGACAGGTGATTTTCTATGGCTACACCTTC. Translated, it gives CASSLGQVIFYGYTF.

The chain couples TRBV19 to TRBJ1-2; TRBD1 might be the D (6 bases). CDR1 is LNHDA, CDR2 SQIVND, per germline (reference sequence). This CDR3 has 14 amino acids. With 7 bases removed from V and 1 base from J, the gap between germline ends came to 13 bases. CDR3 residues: CASTLDRNNYGYTF. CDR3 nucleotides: TGTGCCAGTACCCTCGACAGGAATAACTATGGCTACACCTTC.

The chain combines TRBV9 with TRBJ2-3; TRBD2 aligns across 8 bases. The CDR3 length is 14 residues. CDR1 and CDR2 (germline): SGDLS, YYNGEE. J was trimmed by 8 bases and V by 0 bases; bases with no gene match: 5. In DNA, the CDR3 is TGTGCCAGCAGCGTAGGTCTGGCGGGAGGTACGCAGTATTTT. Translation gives CASSVGLAGGTQYF. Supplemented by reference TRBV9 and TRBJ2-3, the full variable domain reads DSGVTQTPKHLITATGQRVTLRCSPRSGDLSVYWYQQSLDQGLQFLIQYYNGEERAKGNILERFSAQQFPDLHSELNLSSLELGDSALYFCASSVGLAGGTQYFGPGTRLTVL.

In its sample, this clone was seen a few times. The CDR3 DNA is TGTGCCAGCAGCTTCGGGCGGGCGGGAGGAAGGTTGGATGAGCAGTTCTTC. Protein sequence: CASSFGRAGGRLDEQFF. V and J are TRBV7-8 and TRBJ2-1, with 8 bases aligning to TRBD2. CDR3 length equals 17 residues. Germline V gene sequence: CDR1 SGHVS, CDR2 FQNEAQ. The V gene end was trimmed by 3 bases and the J gene end by 8 bases; junction bases not matched to a gene: 15.

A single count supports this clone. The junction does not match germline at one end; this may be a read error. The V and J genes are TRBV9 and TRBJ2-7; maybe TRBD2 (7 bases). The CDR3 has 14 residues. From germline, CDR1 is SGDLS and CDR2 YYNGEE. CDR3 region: CVSSVGGGGTEQYF. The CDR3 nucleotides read TGTGTCAGCAGCGTAGGGGGGGGTGGGACCGAGCAGTACTTC.

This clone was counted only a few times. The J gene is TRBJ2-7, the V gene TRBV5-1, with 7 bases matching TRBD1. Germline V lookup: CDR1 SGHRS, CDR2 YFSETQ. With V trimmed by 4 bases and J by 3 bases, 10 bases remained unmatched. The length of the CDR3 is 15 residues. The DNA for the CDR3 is TGCGCCAGCAGCCTCCAGGGGGACGCCAACTACGAGCAGTACTTC. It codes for CASSLQGDANYEQYF. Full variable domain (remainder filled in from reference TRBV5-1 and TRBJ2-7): KAGVTQTPRYLIKTRGQQVTLSCSPISGHRSVSWYQQTPGQGLQFLFEYFSETQRNKGNFPGRFSGRQFSNSRSEMNVSTLELGDSALYLCASSLQGDANYEQYFGPGTRLTVT.

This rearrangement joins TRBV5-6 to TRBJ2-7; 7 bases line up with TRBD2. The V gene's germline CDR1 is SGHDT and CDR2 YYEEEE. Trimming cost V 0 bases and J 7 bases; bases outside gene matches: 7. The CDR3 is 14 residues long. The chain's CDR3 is CASSLVQGGKEQYF. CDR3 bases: TGTGCCAGCAGCTTGGTTCAGGGAGGGAAAGAGCAGTACTTC.

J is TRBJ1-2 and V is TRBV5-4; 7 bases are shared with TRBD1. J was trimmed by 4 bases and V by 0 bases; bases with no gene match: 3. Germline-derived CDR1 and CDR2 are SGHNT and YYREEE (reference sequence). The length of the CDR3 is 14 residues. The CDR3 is CASSLDRGIYGYTF. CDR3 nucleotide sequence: TGTGCCAGCAGCTTGGACAGGGGAATCTATGGCTACACCTTC.

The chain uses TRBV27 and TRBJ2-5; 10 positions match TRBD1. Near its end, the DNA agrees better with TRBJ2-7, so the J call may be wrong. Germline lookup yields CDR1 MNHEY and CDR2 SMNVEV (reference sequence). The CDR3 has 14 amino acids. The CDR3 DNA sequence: TGTGCCAGCAGACCCGGGACAGGGGCCTACGAGCAGTACTTC. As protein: CASRPGTGAYEQYF.

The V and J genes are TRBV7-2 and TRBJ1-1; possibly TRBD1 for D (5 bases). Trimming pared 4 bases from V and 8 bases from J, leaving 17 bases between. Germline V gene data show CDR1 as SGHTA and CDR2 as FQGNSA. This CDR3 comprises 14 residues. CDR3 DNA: TGTGCCAGCAGCTCGAGGGCTTGGGGGGGGGAAGCTTTCTTT. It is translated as CASSSRAWGGEAFF.

The chain's CDR3 is CASSSWTSTNYGYTF. In nucleotides, the CDR3 is TGTGCCAGTAGTTCCTGGACATCTACTAACTATGGCTACACCTTC. The V and J genes are TRBV19 and TRBJ1-2; perhaps TRBD1 as D (5 bases). Deletions cut 5 bases from V and 0 bases from J, with 13 bases between. The CDR3 length is 15 residues. The germline gives CDR1 LNHDA, CDR2 SQIVND (reference sequence). Full variable domain (rest looked up from reference TRBV19 and TRBJ1-2): DGGITQSPKYLFRKEGQNVTLSCEQNLNHDAMYWYRQDPGQGLRLIYYSQIVNDFQKGDIAEGYSVSREKKESFPLTVTSAQKNPTAFYLCASSSWTSTNYGYTFGSGTRLTVV.

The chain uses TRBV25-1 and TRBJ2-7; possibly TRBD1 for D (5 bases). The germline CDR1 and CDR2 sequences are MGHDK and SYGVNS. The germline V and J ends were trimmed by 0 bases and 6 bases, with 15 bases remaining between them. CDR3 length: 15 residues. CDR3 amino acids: CASSEYSQTRGEQYF. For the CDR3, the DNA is TGTGCCAGCAGTGAATACTCCCAAACAAGGGGCGAGCAGTACTTC.

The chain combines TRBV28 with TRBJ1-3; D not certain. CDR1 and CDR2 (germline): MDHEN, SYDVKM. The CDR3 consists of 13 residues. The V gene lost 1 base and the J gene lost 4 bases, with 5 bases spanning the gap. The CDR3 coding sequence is TGTGCCAGCAGTTTATCCCGGGGAAACACCATATATTTT. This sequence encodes CASSLSRGNTIYF.

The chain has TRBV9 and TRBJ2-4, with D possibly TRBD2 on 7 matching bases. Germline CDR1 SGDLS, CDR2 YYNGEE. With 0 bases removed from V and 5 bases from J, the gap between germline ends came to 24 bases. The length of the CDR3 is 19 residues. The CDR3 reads CASSVEGGDGFTTENIQYF. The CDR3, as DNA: TGTGCCAGCAGCGTAGAGGGGGGGGATGGGTTTACAACAGAAAACATTCAGTACTTC. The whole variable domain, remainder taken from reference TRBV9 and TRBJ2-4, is DSGVTQTPKHLITATGQRVTLRCSPRSGDLSVYWYQQSLDQGLQFLIQYYNGEERAKGNILERFSAQQFPDLHSELNLSSLELGDSALYFCASSVEGGDGFTTENIQYFGAGTRLSVL.

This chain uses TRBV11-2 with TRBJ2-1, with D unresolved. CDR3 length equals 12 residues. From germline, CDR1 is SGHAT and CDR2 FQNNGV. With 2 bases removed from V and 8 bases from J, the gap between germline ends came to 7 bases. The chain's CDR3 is CASSLFLDEQFF. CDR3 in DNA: TGTGCCAGCAGCTTATTTCTCGATGAGCAGTTCTTC. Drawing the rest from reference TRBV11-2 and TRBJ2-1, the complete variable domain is EAGVAQSPRYKIIEKRQSVAFWCNPISGHATLYWYQQILGQGPKLLIQFQNNGVVDDSQLPKDRFSAERLKGVDSTLKIQPAKLEDSAVYLCASSLFLDEQFFGPGTRLTVL.

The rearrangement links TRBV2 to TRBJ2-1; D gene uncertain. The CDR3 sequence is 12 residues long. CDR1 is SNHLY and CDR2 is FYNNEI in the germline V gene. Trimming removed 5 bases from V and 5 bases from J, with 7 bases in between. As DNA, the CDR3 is TGTGCCAGCAGTCTCCGGGACAATGAGCAGTTCTTC. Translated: CASSLRDNEQFF.

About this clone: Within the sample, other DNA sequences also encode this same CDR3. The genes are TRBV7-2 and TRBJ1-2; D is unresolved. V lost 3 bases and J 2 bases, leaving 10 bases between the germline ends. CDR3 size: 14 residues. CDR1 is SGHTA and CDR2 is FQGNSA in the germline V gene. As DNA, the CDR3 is TGTGCCAGCAGCTTCGCGGGGAGGAACTATGGCTACACCTTC. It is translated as CASSFAGRNYGYTF. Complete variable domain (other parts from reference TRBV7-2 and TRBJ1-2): GAGVSQSPSNKVTEKGKDVELRCDPISGHTALYWYRQSLGQGLEFLIYFQGNSAPDKSGLPSDRFSAERTGGSVSTLTIQRTQQEDSAVYLCASSFAGRNYGYTFGSGTRLTVV.

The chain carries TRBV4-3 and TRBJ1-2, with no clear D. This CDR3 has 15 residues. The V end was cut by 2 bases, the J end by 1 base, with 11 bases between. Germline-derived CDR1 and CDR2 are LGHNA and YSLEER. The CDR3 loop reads CASSQNVQINYGYTF. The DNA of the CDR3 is TGCGCCAGCAGCCAAAACGTACAGATTAACTATGGCTACACCTTC.

This chain's CDR3 is CATTPPEETQYF. CDR3 bases: TGTGCCACCACCCCCCCGGAAGAGACCCAGTACTTC. The chain has TRBV2 and TRBJ2-5; D not certain. V was trimmed by 10 bases and J by 3 bases, leaving 12 bases between them. Germline loops: CDR1 SNHLY, CDR2 FYNNEI. This CDR3 comprises 12 residues.

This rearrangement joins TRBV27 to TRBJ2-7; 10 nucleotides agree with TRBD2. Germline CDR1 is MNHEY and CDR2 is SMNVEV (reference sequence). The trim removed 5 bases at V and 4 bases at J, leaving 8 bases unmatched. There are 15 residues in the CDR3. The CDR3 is CASSPRTSGLYEQYF. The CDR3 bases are TGTGCCAGCAGTCCCCGGACTAGCGGCCTATACGAGCAGTACTTC.

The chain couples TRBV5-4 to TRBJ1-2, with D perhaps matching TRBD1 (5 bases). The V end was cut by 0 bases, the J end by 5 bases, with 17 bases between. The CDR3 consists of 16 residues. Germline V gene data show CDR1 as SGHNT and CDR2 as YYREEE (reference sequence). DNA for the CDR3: TGTGCCAGCAGCTTGGGAGCCAGGGCCCCACAATATGGCTACACCTTC. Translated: CASSLGARAPQYGYTF.

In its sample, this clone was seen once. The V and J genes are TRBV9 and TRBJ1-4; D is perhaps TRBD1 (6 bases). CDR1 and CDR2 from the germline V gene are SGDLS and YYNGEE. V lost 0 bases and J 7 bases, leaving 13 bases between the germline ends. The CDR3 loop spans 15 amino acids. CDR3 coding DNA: TGTGCCAGCAGCGTAGCGGGGGGCTCTGGTGAAAAACTGTTTTTT. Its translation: CASSVAGGSGEKLFF.

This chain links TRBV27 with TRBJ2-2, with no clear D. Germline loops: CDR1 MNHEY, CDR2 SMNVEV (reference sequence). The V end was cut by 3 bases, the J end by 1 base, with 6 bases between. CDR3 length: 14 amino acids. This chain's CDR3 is CASSFTVNTGELFF. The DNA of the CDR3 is TGTGCCAGCAGTTTTACAGTGAACACCGGGGAGCTGTTTTTT.

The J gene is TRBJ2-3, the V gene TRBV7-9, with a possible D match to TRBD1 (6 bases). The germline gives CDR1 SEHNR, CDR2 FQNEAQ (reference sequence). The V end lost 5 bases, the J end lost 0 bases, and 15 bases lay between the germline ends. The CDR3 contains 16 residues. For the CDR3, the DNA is TGTGCCAGCAGCCCTGGACAGTCTCCGAGCACAGATACGCAGTATTTT. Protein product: CASSPGQSPSTDTQYF.

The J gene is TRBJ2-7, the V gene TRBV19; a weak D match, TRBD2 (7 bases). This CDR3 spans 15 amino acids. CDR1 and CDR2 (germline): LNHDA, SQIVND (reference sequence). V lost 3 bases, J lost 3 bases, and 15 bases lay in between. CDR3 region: CASSMGRGINYEQYF. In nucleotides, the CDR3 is TGTGCCAGTAGTATGGGGAGGGGGATCAACTACGAGCAGTACTTC.